Sequencing of this T cell receptor (beta chain) was carried out in a study of blood T cell repertoires in COVID-19. For the study at large: The study drew acute and convalescent COVID-19 samples from the United States, Italy and Spain. T cells, B-cell-depleted T cells, or PBMCs supplied cDNA or gDNA.

TCRdb keeps only in-frame clones here, not all; method: immunoSEQ multiplex PCR. This table has about 140,000 clones, about 80% appearing once. Germline V gene lookup returns CDR1 SGHTA and CDR2 FQGNSA. V lost 4 bases to trimming and J lost 6 bases; unmatched junction nucleotides: 16. This CDR3 is built from 19 residues. The receptor was isolated from a man between 65 and 80 years old who had recovered from COVID-19. The sequencing sample was made of peripheral blood. The gene calls are TRBV7-2 and TRBJ2-3; 13 nucleotides line up with TRBD2. The CDR3: CASSSRGLAGWVTQDTQYF. CDR3 bases: TGTGCCAGCAGCTCCCGGGGACTAGCGGGATGGGTCACACAGGATACGCAGTATTTT.